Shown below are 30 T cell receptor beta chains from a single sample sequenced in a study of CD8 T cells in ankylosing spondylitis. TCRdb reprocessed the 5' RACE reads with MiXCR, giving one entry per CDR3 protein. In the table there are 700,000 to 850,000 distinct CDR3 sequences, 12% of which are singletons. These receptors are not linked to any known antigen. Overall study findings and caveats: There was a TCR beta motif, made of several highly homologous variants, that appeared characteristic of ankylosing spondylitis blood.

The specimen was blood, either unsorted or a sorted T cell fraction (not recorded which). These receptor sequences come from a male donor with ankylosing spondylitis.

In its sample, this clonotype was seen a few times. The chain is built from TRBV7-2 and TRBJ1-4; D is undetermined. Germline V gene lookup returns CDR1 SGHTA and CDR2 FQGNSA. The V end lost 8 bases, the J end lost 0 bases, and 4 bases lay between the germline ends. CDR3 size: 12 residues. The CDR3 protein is CASGATNEKLFF. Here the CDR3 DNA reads TGTGCCAGCGGCGCAACTAATGAAAAACTGTTTTTT. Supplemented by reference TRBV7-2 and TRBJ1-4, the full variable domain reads GAGVSQSPSNKVTEKGKDVELRCDPISGHTALYWYRQSLGQGLEFLIYFQGNSAPDKSGLPSDRFSAERTGGSVSTLTIQRTQQEDSAVYLCASGATNEKLFFGSGTQLSVL.

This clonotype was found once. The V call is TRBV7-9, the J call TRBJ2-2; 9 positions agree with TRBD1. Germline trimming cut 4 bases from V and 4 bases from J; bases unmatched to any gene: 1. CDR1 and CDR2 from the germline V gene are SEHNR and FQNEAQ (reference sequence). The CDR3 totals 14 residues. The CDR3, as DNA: TGTGCCAGCAGCTGGACAGGGGCCACCGGGGAGCTGTTTTTT. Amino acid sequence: CASSWTGATGELFF.

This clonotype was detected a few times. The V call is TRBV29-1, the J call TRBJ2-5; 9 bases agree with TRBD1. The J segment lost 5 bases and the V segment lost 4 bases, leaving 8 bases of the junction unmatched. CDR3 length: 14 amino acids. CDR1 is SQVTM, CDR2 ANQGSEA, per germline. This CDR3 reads CSVGQGGHGETQYF. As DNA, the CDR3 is TGCAGCGTTGGACAGGGGGGACATGGGGAGACCCAGTACTTC.

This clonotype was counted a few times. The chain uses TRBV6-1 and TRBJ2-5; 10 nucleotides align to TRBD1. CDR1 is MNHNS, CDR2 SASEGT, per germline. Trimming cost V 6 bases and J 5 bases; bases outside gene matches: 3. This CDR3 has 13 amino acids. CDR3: CASRTTGGETQYF. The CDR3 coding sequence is TGTGCCAGCAGAACGACAGGGGGCGAGACCCAGTACTTC.

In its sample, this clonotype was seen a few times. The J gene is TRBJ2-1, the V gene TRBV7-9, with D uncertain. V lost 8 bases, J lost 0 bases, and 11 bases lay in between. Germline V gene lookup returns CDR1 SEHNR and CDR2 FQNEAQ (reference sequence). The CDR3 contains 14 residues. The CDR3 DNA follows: TGTGCCAGCCTATCCCCGAGCTCCTACAATGAGCAGTTCTTC. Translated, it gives CASLSPSSYNEQFF.

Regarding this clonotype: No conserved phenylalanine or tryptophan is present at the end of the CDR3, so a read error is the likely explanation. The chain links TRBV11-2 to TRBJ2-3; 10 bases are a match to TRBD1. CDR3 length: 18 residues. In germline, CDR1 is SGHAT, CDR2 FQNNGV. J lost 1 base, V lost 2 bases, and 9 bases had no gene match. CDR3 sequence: CASSLIGFGQGGTDTQYS. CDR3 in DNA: TGTGCCAGCAGCTTAATTGGCTTCGGACAGGGGGGCACAGATACGCAGTATTCT.

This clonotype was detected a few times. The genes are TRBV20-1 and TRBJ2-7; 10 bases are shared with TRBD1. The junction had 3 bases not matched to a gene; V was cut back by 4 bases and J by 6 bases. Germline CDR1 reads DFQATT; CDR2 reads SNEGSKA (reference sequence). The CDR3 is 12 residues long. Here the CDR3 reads CSANDRGLEQYF. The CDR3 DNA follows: TGCAGTGCTAATGACAGGGGGCTCGAGCAGTACTTC.

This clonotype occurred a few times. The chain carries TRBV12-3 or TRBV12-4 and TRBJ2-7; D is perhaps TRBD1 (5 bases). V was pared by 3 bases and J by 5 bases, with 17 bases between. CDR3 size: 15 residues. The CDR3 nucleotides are TGTGCCAGCAGTTTGGCAGGGCAACTTGGGGACGAGCAGTACTTC. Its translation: CASSLAGQLGDEQYF.

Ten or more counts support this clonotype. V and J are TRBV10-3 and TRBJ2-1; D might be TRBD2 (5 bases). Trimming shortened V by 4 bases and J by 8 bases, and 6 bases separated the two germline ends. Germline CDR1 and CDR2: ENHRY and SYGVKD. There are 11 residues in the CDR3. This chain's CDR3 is CAISGRHEQFF. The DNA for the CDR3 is TGTGCCATCAGTGGGAGGCATGAGCAGTTCTTC.

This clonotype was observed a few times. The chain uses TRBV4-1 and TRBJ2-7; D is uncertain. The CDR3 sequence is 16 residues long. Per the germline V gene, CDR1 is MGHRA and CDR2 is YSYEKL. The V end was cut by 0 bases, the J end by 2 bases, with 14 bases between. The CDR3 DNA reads TGCGCCAGCAGCCAAGATATAAGGGTGCCCGCCTACGAGCAGTACTTC. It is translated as CASSQDIRVPAYEQYF.

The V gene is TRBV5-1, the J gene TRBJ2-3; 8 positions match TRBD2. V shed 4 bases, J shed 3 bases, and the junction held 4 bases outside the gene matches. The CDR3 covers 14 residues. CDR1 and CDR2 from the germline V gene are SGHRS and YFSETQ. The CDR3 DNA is TGCGCCAGCAGCCCGACTAGCGAGACAGATACGCAGTATTTT. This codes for CASSPTSETDTQYF.

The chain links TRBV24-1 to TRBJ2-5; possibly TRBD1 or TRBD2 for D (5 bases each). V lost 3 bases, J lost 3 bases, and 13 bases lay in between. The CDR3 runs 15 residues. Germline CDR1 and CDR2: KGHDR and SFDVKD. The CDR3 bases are TGTGCCACCAGTGATCCGGGACGGGCTAAAGAGACCCAGTACTTC. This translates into CATSDPGRAKETQYF.

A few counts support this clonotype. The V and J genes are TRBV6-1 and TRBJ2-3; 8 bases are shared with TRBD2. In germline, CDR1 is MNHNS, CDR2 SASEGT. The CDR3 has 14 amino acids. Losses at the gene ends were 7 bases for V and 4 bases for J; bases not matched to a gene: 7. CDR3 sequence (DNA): TGTGCCAGCACCTCAGCGGGAGACGCAGATACGCAGTATTTT. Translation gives CASTSAGDADTQYF.

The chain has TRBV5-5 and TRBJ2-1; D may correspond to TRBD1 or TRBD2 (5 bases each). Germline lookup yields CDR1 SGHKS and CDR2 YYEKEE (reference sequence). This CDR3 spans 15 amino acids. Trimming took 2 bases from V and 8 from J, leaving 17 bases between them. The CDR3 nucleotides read TGTGCCAGCAGCTTATCACTAGGGATGGGGGATGAGCAGTTCTTC. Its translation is CASSLSLGMGDEQFF.

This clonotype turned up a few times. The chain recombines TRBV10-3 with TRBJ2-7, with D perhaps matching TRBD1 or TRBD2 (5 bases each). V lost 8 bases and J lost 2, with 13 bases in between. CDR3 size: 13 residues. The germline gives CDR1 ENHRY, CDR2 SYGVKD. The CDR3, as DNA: TGTGCCATCTCCGGGACGGACCCCTACGAGCAGTACTTC. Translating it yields CAISGTDPYEQYF.

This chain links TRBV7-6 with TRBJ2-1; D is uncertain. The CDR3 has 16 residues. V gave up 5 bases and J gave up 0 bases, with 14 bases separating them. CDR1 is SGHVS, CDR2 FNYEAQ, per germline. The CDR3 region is CASSPQARSSYNEQFF. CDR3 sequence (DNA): TGTGCCAGCAGCCCCCAGGCCCGAAGCTCCTACAATGAGCAGTTCTTC.

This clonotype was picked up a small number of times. The CDR3 nucleotides are TGCAGTGCTCTGAGACCCCCGGAGACAAATTCACCCCTCCACTTT. Its translation: CSALRPPETNSPLHF. The chain joins TRBV20-1 to TRBJ1-6, with no clear D. The CDR3 sequence is 15 residues long. Germline CDR1 DFQATT, CDR2 SNEGSKA (reference sequence). Trimming removed 5 bases from V and 7 bases from J, with 18 bases in between.

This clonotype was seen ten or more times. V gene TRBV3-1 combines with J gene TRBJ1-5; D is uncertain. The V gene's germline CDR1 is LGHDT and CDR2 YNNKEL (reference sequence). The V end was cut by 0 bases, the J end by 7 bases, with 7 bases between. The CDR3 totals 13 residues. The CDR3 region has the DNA TGTGCCAGCAGCCAAGAACTGGGACAGCCCCAGCATTTT. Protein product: CASSQELGQPQHF.

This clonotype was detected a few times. CDR3 coding DNA: TGTGCCAGCAGCTTGGGGCGGACCCACACTGAAGCTTTCTTT. Translated: CASSLGRTHTEAFF. This chain uses TRBV7-9 with TRBJ1-1; TRBD1 is a possible D gene (5 bases). The germline V and J ends were trimmed by 3 bases and 3 bases, with 11 bases remaining between them. Germline V CDR1 and CDR2: SEHNR, FQNEAQ (reference sequence). This CDR3 has 14 amino acids.

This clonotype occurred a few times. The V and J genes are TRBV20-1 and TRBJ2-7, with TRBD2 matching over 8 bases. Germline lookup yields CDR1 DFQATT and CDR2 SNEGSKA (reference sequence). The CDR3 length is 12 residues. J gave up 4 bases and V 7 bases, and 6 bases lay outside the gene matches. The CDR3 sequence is CSGTGGEYEQYF. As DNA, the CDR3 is TGCAGTGGAACGGGAGGGGAGTACGAGCAGTACTTC.

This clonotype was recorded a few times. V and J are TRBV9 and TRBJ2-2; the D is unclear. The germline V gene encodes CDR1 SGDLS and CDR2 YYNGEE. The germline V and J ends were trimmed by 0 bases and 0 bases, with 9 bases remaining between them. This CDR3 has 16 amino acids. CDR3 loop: CASSVAGGTNTGELFF. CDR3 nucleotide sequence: TGTGCCAGCAGCGTAGCGGGCGGAACGAACACCGGGGAGCTGTTTTTT.

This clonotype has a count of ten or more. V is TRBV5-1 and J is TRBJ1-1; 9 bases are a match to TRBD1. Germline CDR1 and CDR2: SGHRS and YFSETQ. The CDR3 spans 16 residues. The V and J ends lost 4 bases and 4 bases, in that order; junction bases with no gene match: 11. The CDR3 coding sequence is TGCGCCAGCAGCCCTTTACCACAGGGGGCTAGCACTGAAGCTTTCTTT. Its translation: CASSPLPQGASTEAFF.

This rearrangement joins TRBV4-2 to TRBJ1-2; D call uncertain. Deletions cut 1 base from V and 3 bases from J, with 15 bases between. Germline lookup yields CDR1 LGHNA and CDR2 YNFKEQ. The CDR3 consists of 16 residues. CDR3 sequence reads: CASSQGASANHYGYTF. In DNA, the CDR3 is TGTGCCAGCAGCCAAGGGGCTTCCGCTAATCACTATGGCTACACCTTC.

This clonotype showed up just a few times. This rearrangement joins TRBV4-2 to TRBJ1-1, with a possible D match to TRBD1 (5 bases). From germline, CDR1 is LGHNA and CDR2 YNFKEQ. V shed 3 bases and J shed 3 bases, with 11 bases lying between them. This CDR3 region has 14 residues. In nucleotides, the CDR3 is TGTGCCAGCAGCCAGGAGACAGCTTACACTGAAGCTTTCTTT. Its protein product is CASSQETAYTEAFF.

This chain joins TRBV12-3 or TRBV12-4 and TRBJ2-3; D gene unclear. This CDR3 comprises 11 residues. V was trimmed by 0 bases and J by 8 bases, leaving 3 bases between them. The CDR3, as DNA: TGTGCCAGCAGTTTAGCGTTTACGCAGTATTTT. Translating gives CASSLAFTQYF.

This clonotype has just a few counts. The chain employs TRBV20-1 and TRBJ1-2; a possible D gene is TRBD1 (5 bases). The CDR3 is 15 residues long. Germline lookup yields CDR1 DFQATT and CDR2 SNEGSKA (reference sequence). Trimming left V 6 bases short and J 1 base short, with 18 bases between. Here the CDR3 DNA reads TGCAGTGCAACCGGGACGGCCGCCATTAACTATGGCTACACCTTC. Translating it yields CSATGTAAINYGYTF.

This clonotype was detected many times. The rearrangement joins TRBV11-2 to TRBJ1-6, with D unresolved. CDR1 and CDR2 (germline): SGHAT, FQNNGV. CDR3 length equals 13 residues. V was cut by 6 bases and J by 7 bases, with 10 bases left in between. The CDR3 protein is CASSYRENSPLHF. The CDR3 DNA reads TGTGCCAGCAGTTACCGGGAAAATTCACCCCTCCACTTT.

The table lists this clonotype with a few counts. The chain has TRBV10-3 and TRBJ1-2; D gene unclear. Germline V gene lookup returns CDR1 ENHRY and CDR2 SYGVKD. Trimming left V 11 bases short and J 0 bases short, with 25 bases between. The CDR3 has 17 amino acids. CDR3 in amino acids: CAFPATPEGYANYGYTF. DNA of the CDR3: TGTGCCTTTCCAGCAACTCCCGAAGGCTATGCTAACTATGGCTACACCTTC.

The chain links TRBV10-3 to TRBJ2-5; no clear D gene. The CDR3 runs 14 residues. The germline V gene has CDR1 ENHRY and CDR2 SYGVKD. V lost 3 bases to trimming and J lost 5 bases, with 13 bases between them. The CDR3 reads CAISDNVGRETQYF. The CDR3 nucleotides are TGTGCCATCAGTGATAACGTTGGCCGGGAGACCCAGTACTTC.

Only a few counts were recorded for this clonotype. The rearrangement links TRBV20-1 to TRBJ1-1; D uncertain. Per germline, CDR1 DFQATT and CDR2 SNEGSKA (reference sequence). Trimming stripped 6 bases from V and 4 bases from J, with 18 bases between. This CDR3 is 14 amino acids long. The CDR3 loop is CSAPPPRGITEAFF. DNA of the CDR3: TGCAGTGCACCTCCCCCTCGGGGTATCACTGAAGCTTTCTTT.